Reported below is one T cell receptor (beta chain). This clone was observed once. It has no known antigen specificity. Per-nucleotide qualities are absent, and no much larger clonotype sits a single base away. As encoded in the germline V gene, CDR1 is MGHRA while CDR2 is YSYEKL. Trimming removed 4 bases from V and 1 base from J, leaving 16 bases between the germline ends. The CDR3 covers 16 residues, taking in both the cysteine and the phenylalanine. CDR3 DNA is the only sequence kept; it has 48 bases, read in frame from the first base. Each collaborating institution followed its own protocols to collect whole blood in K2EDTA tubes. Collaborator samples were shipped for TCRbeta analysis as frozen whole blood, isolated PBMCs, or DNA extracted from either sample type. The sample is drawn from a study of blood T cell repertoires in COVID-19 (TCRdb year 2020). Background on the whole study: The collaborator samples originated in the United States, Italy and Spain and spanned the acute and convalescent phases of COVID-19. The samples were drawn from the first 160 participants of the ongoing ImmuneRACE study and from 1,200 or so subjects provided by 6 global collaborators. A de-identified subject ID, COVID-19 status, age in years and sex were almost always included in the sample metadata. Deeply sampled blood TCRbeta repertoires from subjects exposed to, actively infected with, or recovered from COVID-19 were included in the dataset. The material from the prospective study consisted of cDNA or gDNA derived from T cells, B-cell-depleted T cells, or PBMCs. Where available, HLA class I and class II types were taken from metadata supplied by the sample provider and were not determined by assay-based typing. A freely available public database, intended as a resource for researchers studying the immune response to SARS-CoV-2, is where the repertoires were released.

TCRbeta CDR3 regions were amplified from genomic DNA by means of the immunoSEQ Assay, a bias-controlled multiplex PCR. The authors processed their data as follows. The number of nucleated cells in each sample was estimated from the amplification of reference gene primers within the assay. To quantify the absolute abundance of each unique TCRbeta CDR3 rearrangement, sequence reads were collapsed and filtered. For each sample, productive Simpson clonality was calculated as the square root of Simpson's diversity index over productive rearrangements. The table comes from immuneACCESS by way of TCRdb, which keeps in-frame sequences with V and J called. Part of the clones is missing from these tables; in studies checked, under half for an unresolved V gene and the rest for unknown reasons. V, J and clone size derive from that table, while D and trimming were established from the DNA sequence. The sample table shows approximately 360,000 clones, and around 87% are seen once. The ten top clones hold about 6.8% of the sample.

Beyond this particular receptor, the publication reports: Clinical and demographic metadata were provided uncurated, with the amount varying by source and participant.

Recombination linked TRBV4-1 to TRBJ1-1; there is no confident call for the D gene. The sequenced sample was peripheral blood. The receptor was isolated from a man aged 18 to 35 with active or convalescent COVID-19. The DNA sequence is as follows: TGCGCCAGCAGCCGACACAGCTACATTAGGAACACTGAAGCTTTCTTT. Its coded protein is CASSRHSYIRNTEAFF.